Below are 20 T cell receptor beta chains sequenced from a single sample in a study of a mutant IDH1 vaccine in newly diagnosed glioma. The time point is: week 5, during vaccination. Mutant IDH1 20-mer peptide, at 300 ug, made up each vaccine dose, with topical imiquimod. Profiling relied on immunoSEQ multiplex PCR, and the TCRdb table lists in-frame clones only, not all of them. The table records around 51,000 clones, roughly 78% of them present only once. These TCRs' antigens remain unknown. The source material was PBMCs, sampled from a glioma patient whose treatment included an IDH1 peptide vaccine. The source is a woman aged 35 to 49 with glioma.

This rearrangement joins TRBV9 to TRBJ1-2, with 12 bases lining up with TRBD1. Germline V CDR1 and CDR2: SGDLS, YYNGEE. Trimming took 0 bases from V and 12 from J; bases not matched to a gene: 3. The CDR3 consists of 13 residues. The CDR3 DNA sequence: TGTGCCAGCAGCGTAGTAGGGACAGGGGGCCACACCTTC. Translated, it gives CASSVVGTGGHTF.

This chain joins TRBV10-3 and TRBJ1-2; 11 bases match TRBD1. Germline CDR1 reads ENHRY; CDR2 reads SYGVKD. Unmatched junction bases numbered 19, after V lost 5 bases and J lost 14 bases. The CDR3 spans 16 residues. The CDR3 sequence: CAISQPQGQGDPVETF. As DNA, the CDR3 is TGTGCCATCAGTCAGCCCCAGGGACAGGGGGACCCCGTTGAAACCTTC.

The genes are TRBV30 and TRBJ2-5; D is perhaps TRBD1 (5 bases). Germline lookup yields CDR1 GTSNPN and CDR2 SVGIG (reference sequence). The CDR3 length is 13 residues. Trimming stripped 4 bases from V and 7 bases from J, with 16 bases between. CDR3 region: CAWTQGRPGTQYF. The CDR3 region has the DNA TGTGCCTGGACCCAGGGTAGACCGGGGACCCAGTACTTC.

V is TRBV7-3 and J is TRBJ1-1, with D possibly being TRBD1 (5 bases). CDR1 and CDR2 from the germline V gene are SGHTA and FQGTGA. The ends were cut back, 3 bases at V and 5 bases at J, with 10 bases in the middle. The CDR3 totals 13 residues. The CDR3 DNA reads TGTGCCAGCAGCTTTGAGAGGACAACTGAAGCTTTCTTT. Its translation is CASSFERTTEAFF.

V usage is TRBV28 and J usage is TRBJ2-7, with 7 bases fitting TRBD2. CDR1 and CDR2 from the germline V gene are MDHEN and SYDVKM. There are 14 residues in the CDR3. The junction had 2 bases not matched to a gene; V was cut back by 3 bases and J by 0 bases. The CDR3 protein is CASSFTGGSYEQYF. Here the CDR3 DNA reads TGTGCCAGCAGTTTTACGGGGGGCTCCTACGAGCAGTACTTC.

The chain uses TRBV6-5 and TRBJ2-7; the match to TRBD1 covers 7 bases. The germline CDR1 and CDR2 sequences are MNHEY and SVGAGI. The CDR3 has 14 residues. V lost 6 bases to trimming and J lost 4 bases; unmatched junction nucleotides: 9. The CDR3 is CASRAPGGLYEQYF. CDR3 sequence (DNA): TGTGCCAGCAGGGCTCCAGGGGGATTATACGAGCAGTACTTC.

This chain uses TRBV5-1 with TRBJ1-6, with 7 positions matching TRBD1. Germline V gives CDR1 SGHRS, CDR2 YFSETQ. J gave up 8 bases and V 4 bases, and 9 bases lay outside the gene matches. The CDR3 is made up of 15 amino acids. CDR3 residues: CASSRTGRPDSPLHF. The CDR3 DNA follows: TGCGCCAGCAGCCGGACAGGAAGGCCGGATTCACCCCTCCACTTT.

V and J are TRBV10-3 and TRBJ2-3; 15 bases agree with TRBD2. This CDR3 is built from 18 residues. CDR1 and CDR2 from the germline V gene are ENHRY and SYGVKD. V was pared by 2 bases and J by 3 bases, with 6 bases of the junction left unmatched. The CDR3 sequence: CAISETPGTSGGTDTQYF. CDR3 sequence (DNA): TGTGCCATCAGTGAGACGCCCGGGACTAGCGGGGGGACAGATACGCAGTATTTT.

This chain joins TRBV25-1 and TRBJ2-5, with TRBD2 matching over 9 bases. Germline loops: CDR1 MGHDK, CDR2 SYGVNS. Trimming removed 2 bases from V and 5 bases from J; junction bases left unmatched: 12. The CDR3 is 17 residues long. The CDR3: CASSEAPKAGGSETQYF. CDR3 in DNA: TGTGCCAGCAGTGAAGCCCCAAAAGCGGGGGGTAGTGAGACCCAGTACTTC. Variable domain in full (rest from reference TRBV25-1 and TRBJ2-5): EADIYQTPRYLVIGTGKKITLECSQTMGHDKMYWYQQDPGMELHLIHYSYGVNSTEKGDLSSESTVSRIRTEHFPLTLESARPSHTSQYLCASSEAPKAGGSETQYFGPGTRLLVL.

The genes are TRBV19 and TRBJ1-2; D ambiguous. Trimming removed 6 bases at V and 3 bases at J, with 26 bases between. Germline loops: CDR1 LNHDA, CDR2 SQIVND (reference sequence). The CDR3 loop spans 18 amino acids. The CDR3 nucleotides read TGTGCCAGTAGGCCACGTCCCCAAACACGGTTAGGACACTATGGCTACACCTTC. Translation gives CASRPRPQTRLGHYGYTF.

This rearrangement joins TRBV27 to TRBJ1-2; 12 bases fit TRBD1. The CDR3 contains 16 residues. Germline V gives CDR1 MNHEY, CDR2 SMNVEV (reference sequence). V lost 5 bases and J lost 4; bases outside the gene matches: 8. Written as DNA, the CDR3 is TGTGCCAGCAGTGTCCGGGACAGGGGGCGGATCTATGGCTACACCTTC. Protein: CASSVRDRGRIYGYTF.

This sequence joins TRBV2 and TRBJ2-1; D not certain. Per germline, CDR1 SNHLY and CDR2 FYNNEI. V dropped 7 bases and J dropped 7 bases, with 11 bases sitting between them. This CDR3 has 12 residues. CDR3 sequence (DNA): TGTGCCAGCAAGGGCTTAGGGAATGAGCAGTTCTTC. Residues: CASKGLGNEQFF.

V gene TRBV5-4 combines with J gene TRBJ2-3; TRBD1 is a possible D gene (6 bases). Trimming pared 3 bases from V and 3 bases from J, leaving 17 bases between. The length of the CDR3 is 16 residues. CDR1 and CDR2 from the germline V gene are SGHNT and YYREEE (reference sequence). The CDR3 sequence is CASSSRQGRYTDTQYF. The CDR3 DNA sequence: TGTGCCAGCAGCTCCCGGCAGGGGCGATATACAGATACGCAGTATTTT.

The chain uses TRBV5-4 and TRBJ2-7; TRBD1 aligns across 7 bases. The ends lost 4 bases at V and 4 bases at J; junction bases unmatched: 2. The V gene's germline CDR1 is SGHNT and CDR2 YYREEE (reference sequence). This CDR3 is built from 12 residues. CDR3 protein: CASSLRGYEQYF. CDR3 nucleotide sequence: TGTGCCAGCAGCCTCAGGGGGTACGAGCAGTACTTC.

This chain links TRBV4-1 with TRBJ1-2, with 7 positions matching TRBD1. V dropped 2 bases and J dropped 5; count of bases not matched to a gene: 8. The CDR3 length is 15 residues. Germline CDR1 MGHRA, CDR2 YSYEKL. CDR3 sequence (DNA): TGCGCCAGCAGCCAACCAGACAGGGCTGAGTATGGCTACACCTTC. Protein: CASSQPDRAEYGYTF.

The chain links TRBV18 to TRBJ2-5; 7 nucleotides line up with TRBD1. The CDR3 has 12 residues. Germline values: CDR1 KGHSH, CDR2 LQKENI. V was pared by 8 bases and J by 2 bases, with 2 bases of the junction left unmatched. The CDR3 loop is CASTGQQETQYF. The CDR3 DNA reads as TGTGCCAGCACGGGACAGCAAGAGACCCAGTACTTC.

The rearrangement uses TRBV7-2 and TRBJ1-1; 8 nucleotides line up with TRBD1. CDR3 length: 16 amino acids. The V gene end was trimmed by 3 bases and the J gene end by 4 bases; junction bases not matched to a gene: 10. CDR1 is SGHTA, CDR2 FQGNSA, per germline. CDR3 nucleotides: TGTGCCAGCAGCTTCCAGACAGGGGTAGCGGGCACTGAAGCTTTCTTT. It codes for CASSFQTGVAGTEAFF.

This chain uses TRBV5-4 with TRBJ2-7; tentative D call: TRBD2 (6 bases). This CDR3 comprises 13 residues. The germline V gene encodes CDR1 SGHNT and CDR2 YYREEE (reference sequence). V dropped 5 bases and J dropped 1 base, with 10 bases sitting between them. The DNA for the CDR3 is TGTGCCAGCAGGCGGGGCCCATCCTACGAGCAGTACTTC. This sequence encodes CASRRGPSYEQYF. Based on the CDR3 plus reference TRBV5-4 and TRBJ2-7, the full variable domain is ETGVTQSPTHLIKTRGQQVTLRCSSQSGHNTVSWYQQALGQGPQFIFQYYREEENGRGNFPPRFSGLQFPNYSSELNVNALELDDSALYLCASRRGPSYEQYFGPGTRLTVT.

This clone was picked up a small number of times. The rearrangement links TRBV10-3 to TRBJ1-1; maybe TRBD1 (6 bases). CDR1 and CDR2 from the germline V gene are ENHRY and SYGVKD. The CDR3 extends over 15 amino acids. The V end lost 2 bases, the J end lost 6 bases, and 16 bases lay between the germline ends. The CDR3 DNA sequence: TGTGCCATCAGTGAGATCGTGAGGGGGAGGGCTGAAGCTTTCTTT. Translating it yields CAISEIVRGRAEAFF.

This clone was recorded only once. The chain combines TRBV6-5 with TRBJ1-1, with D perhaps matching TRBD1 (5 bases). There are 13 residues in the CDR3. V lost 4 bases and J 7 bases, leaving 13 bases between the germline ends. Germline loops: CDR1 MNHEY, CDR2 SVGAGI. The CDR3 DNA is TGTGCCAGCAGTTCCCCGGGGGTAGGTGAAGCTTTCTTT. It yields the protein CASSSPGVGEAFF.